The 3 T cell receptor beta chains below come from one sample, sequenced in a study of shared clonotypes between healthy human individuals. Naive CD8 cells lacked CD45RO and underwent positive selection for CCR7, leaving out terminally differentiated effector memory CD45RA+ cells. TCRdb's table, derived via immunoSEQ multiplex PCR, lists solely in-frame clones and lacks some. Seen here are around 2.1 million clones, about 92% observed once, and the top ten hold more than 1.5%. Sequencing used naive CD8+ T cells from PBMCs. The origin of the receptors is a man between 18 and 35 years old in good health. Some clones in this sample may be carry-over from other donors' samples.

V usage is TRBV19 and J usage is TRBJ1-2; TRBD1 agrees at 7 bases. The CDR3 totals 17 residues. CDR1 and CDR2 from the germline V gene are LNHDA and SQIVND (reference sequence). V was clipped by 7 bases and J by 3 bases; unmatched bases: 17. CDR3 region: CASTPQGTGEADYGYTF. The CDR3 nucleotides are TGTGCCAGTACTCCCCAGGGTACAGGGGAAGCGGACTATGGCTACACCTTC. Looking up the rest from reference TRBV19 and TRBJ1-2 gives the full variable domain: DGGITQSPKYLFRKEGQNVTLSCEQNLNHDAMYWYRQDPGQGLRLIYYSQIVNDFQKGDIAEGYSVSREKKESFPLTVTSAQKNPTAFYLCASTPQGTGEADYGYTFGSGTRLTVV.

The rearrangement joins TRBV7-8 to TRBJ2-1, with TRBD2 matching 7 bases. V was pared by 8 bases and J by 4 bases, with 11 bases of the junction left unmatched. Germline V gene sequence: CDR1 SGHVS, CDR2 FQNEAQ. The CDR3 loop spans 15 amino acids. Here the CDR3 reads CASREERGWYNEQFF. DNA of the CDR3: TGTGCCAGCCGGGAGGAGCGGGGCTGGTACAATGAGCAGTTCTTC.

CDR3 residues: CASSASGRPVNEQFF. The CDR3 nucleotides read TGTGCCAGCAGCGCTAGCGGGAGGCCCGTCAATGAGCAGTTCTTC. This chain uses TRBV9 with TRBJ2-1, with 11 bases fitting TRBD2. J gave up 6 bases and V 3 bases, and 5 bases lay outside the gene matches. Germline V lookup: CDR1 SGDLS, CDR2 YYNGEE. The CDR3 has 15 residues.